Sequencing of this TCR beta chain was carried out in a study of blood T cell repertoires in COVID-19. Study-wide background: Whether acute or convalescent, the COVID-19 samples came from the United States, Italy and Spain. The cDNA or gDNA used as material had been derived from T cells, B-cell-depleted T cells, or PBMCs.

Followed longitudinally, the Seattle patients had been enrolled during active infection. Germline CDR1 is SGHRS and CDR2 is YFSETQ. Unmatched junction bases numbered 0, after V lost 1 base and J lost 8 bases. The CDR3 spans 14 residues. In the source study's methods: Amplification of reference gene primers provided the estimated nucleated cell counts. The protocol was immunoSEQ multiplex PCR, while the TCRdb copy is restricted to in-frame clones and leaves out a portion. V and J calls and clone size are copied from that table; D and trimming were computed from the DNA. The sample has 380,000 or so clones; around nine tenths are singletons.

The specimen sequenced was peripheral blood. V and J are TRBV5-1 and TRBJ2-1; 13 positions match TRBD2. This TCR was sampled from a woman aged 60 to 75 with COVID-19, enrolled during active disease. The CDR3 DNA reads TGCGCCAGCAGCTTGACTAGCGGGGGGGATGAGCAGTTCTTC. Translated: CASSLTSGGDEQFF.